This entry describes one T cell receptor (beta chain). This entry belongs to a study of cytomegalovirus exposure and HLA in healthy donors. It was with 60 Vbeta and 13 Jbeta primers that the PCR ran. Assay: immunoSEQ multiplex PCR; the TCRdb copy retains only in-frame clones and omits some. Here the sample spans about 120,000 clones, over 60% being singletons. V was trimmed by 3 bases and J by 0 bases, leaving 16 bases between them. The CDR3 consists of 18 residues. CDR1 and CDR2 from the germline V gene are SGHDT and YYEEEE. The gene calls are TRBV5-6 and TRBJ2-6; D is perhaps TRBD1 (5 bases). Sequenced: PBMCs. This receptor was obtained from a woman in her sixties in good health and CMV-seropositive. The DNA for the CDR3 is TGTGCCAGCAGCTCGCGACAGAACCACATCTCTGGGGCCAACGTCCTGACTTTC. Its protein is CASSSRQNHISGANVLTF.